The next 29 T cell receptor beta chains were all read from a single sample in a study of shared clonotypes between healthy human individuals (TCRdb year 2020). The library was obtained by the immunoSEQ multiplex PCR assay. Drawn from immuneACCESS, this table holds only the in-frame rearrangements with V and J called that TCRdb kept. Clones are partly lost; checked studies trace under half to an unresolved V gene and leave the rest unexplained. This sample gives around 500,000 clones in total; around three quarters of them show up just once. About 12% of the sample rests with the top ten. The material sequenced was PBMCs. Receptor source: a middle-aged woman in good health. Some clones in this sample may be carry-over from other donors' samples.

J is TRBJ2-7 and V is TRBV19; a possible D gene is TRBD2 (6 bases). The CDR3 runs 15 residues. The germline V gene has CDR1 LNHDA and CDR2 SQIVND (reference sequence). V was cut by 3 bases and J by 0 bases, with 12 bases left in between. CDR3 amino acids: CASSITGLTSYEQYF. The CDR3 region has the DNA TGTGCCAGTAGTATCACGGGACTGACCTCCTACGAGCAGTACTTC.

CDR3 region: CASSSTDNYGYTF. The CDR3 DNA is TGCGCCAGCAGCTCCACGGATAACTATGGCTACACCTTC. V is TRBV5-1 and J is TRBJ1-2; D gene ambiguous. The CDR3 consists of 13 residues. V was shortened by 3 bases and J by 1 base, with 7 bases between the two germline ends. Looked up from germline, CDR1 is SGHRS and CDR2 is YFSETQ.

Concerning this clone itself: A far larger clone is one nucleotide away, so this likely arose from a read error. This sample includes further DNA sequences coding for the same CDR3. The J gene is TRBJ1-1, the V gene TRBV10-3, with D maybe TRBD1 (6 bases). CDR3 length: 15 amino acids. In germline, CDR1 is ENHRY, CDR2 SYGVKD. The chain's CDR3 is CAISESIQGGTEAFF. For the CDR3, the DNA is TGCGCCATCAGTGAGTCAATACAGGGAGGGACTGAAGCTTTCTTT.

The chain links TRBV27 to TRBJ1-2, with D possibly matching TRBD1 (5 bases). Germline CDR1 reads MNHEY; CDR2 reads SMNVEV (reference sequence). Trimming removed 3 bases at V and 0 bases at J, with 14 bases between. The CDR3 extends over 16 amino acids. In DNA form, the CDR3 reads TGTGCCAGCAGTTTCAGGGAGGCAGCAGCTAACTATGGCTACACCTTC. Translation: CASSFREAAANYGYTF.

CDR3 nucleotides: TGTGCCAGCAGCCCAGGGGCGGGAGATACAGATACGCAGTATTTT. Its translation: CASSPGAGDTDTQYF. The chain carries TRBV13 and TRBJ2-3; TRBD2 is a possible D gene (7 bases). The CDR3 has 15 residues. CDR1 and CDR2 from the germline V gene are PRHDT and FYEKMQ (reference sequence). The V gene lost 5 bases and the J gene lost 3 bases, with 15 bases spanning the gap.

The chain is built from TRBV7-2 and TRBJ2-1; weak D call: TRBD1 (6 bases). Trimming took off 5 bases at V and 0 bases at J, with 11 bases between the two ends. This CDR3 comprises 15 residues. Germline V gives CDR1 SGHTA, CDR2 FQGNSA. CDR3 sequence reads: CASSPGANSYNEQFF. CDR3 coding DNA: TGTGCCAGCAGCCCAGGGGCCAACTCCTACAATGAGCAGTTCTTC. Together with reference TRBV7-2 and TRBJ2-1, the CDR3 gives the full variable domain: GAGVSQSPSNKVTEKGKDVELRCDPISGHTALYWYRQSLGQGLEFLIYFQGNSAPDKSGLPSDRFSAERTGGSVSTLTIQRTQQEDSAVYLCASSPGANSYNEQFFGPGTRLTVL.

V gene TRBV19 combines with J gene TRBJ1-1; D is ambiguous. The ends were cut back, 10 bases at V and 0 bases at J, with 21 bases in the middle. The CDR3 loop spans 16 amino acids. The germline V gene has CDR1 LNHDA and CDR2 SQIVND (reference sequence). CDR3 sequence: CATRRSGYGVNTEAFF. The DNA for the CDR3 is TGTGCCACCCGGAGGTCGGGGTATGGGGTGAACACTGAAGCTTTCTTT. Supplemented by reference TRBV19 and TRBJ1-1, the full variable domain reads DGGITQSPKYLFRKEGQNVTLSCEQNLNHDAMYWYRQDPGQGLRLIYYSQIVNDFQKGDIAEGYSVSREKKESFPLTVTSAQKNPTAFYLCATRRSGYGVNTEAFFGQGTRLTVV.

A few counts support this clone. This rearrangement joins TRBV28 to TRBJ1-5; TRBD1 might be the D (6 bases). The CDR3 has 16 residues. Germline CDR1 MDHEN, CDR2 SYDVKM. The V gene lost 3 bases and the J gene lost 5 bases, with 17 bases spanning the gap. The CDR3 nucleotides are TGTGCCAGCAGTTTCGGGCCGGGGGGGCTGGATCAGCCCCAGCATTTT. As protein: CASSFGPGGLDQPQHF.

The chain employs TRBV28 and TRBJ1-5; 11 nucleotides align to TRBD1. Trimming removed 7 bases from V and 7 bases from J; junction bases left unmatched: 9. The germline V gene encodes CDR1 MDHEN and CDR2 SYDVKM. The CDR3 has 15 amino acids. The CDR3 is CASNPGTGGGQPQHF. DNA of the CDR3: TGTGCCAGCAATCCCGGGACAGGGGGGGGACAGCCCCAGCATTTT.

The chain joins TRBV6-6 to TRBJ2-3; D perhaps matches TRBD2 (5 bases). Germline V CDR1 and CDR2: MNHNY, SVGAGI (reference sequence). This CDR3 region has 15 residues. With 4 bases removed from V and 1 base from J, the gap between germline ends came to 12 bases. The CDR3 bases are TGTGCCAGCAGTTTAGGTTCGAGGGGCACAGATACGCAGTATTTT. Translation: CASSLGSRGTDTQYF.

V is TRBV5-1 and J is TRBJ2-5, with 8 positions matching TRBD2. The germline gives CDR1 SGHRS, CDR2 YFSETQ. This CDR3 has 16 amino acids. With V trimmed by 0 bases and J by 2 bases, 6 bases remained unmatched. CDR3 loop: CASSLGREASQETQYF. The DNA for the CDR3 is TGCGCCAGCAGCTTGGGGCGGGAGGCGTCACAAGAGACCCAGTACTTC.

This clone came up a few times. V and J are TRBV7-6 and TRBJ2-5; 13 positions agree with TRBD2. The J call could be wrong; TRBJ2-7 is a better fit for the DNA end. The CDR3 is made up of 14 amino acids. Germline V gene sequence: CDR1 SGHVS, CDR2 FNYEAQ. This chain's CDR3 is CASTPGLAGYEQYF. The DNA for the CDR3 is TGTGCCAGCACCCCGGGACTAGCGGGATACGAGCAGTACTTC.

The chain combines TRBV30 with TRBJ1-5, with 7 bases aligning to TRBD1. V was pared by 7 bases and J by 3 bases, with 3 bases of the junction left unmatched. This CDR3 spans 12 amino acids. CDR1 is GTSNPN, CDR2 SVGIG, per germline (reference sequence). The CDR3 coding sequence is TGTGCCTCAGGGGGGCCCAATCAGCCCCAGCATTTT. Protein: CASGGPNQPQHF.

A note on this clone: An end of the junction does not agree with germline; a read error may underlie this. The chain carries TRBV7-9 and TRBJ1-1; D gene uncertain. This CDR3 is built from 16 residues. The germline V gene encodes CDR1 SEHNR and CDR2 FQNEAQ (reference sequence). CDR3 in amino acids: CASTLGRTTGNTEAFF. The CDR3 coding sequence is TGTGCCAGCACCTTAGGAAGGACTACCGGAAACACTGAAGCTTTCTTT. The full variable domain, completed using reference TRBV7-9 and TRBJ1-1, is DTGVSQNPRHKITKRGQNVTFRCDPISEHNRLYWYRQTLGQGPEFLTYFQNEAQLEKSRLLSDRFSAERPKGSFSTLEIQRTEQGDSAMYLCASTLGRTTGNTEAFFGQGTRLTVV.

The chain is built from TRBV5-1 and TRBJ1-4; 11 bases match TRBD1. V lost 3 bases and J lost 7; bases outside the gene matches: 5. Germline V lookup: CDR1 SGHRS, CDR2 YFSETQ. The CDR3 spans 15 residues. CDR3 in DNA: TGCGCCAGCAGCTCAGCCGGGACAGGGGGTGAAAAACTGTTTTTT. It encodes CASSSAGTGGEKLFF. Filled out from reference TRBV5-1 and TRBJ1-4, the complete variable domain reads KAGVTQTPRYLIKTRGQQVTLSCSPISGHRSVSWYQQTPGQGLQFLFEYFSETQRNKGNFPGRFSGRQFSNSRSEMNVSTLELGDSALYLCASSSAGTGGEKLFFGSGTQLSVL.

Details on this clone: An end of the junction differs from the germline gene, which may be a read error. This specimen includes other DNA sequences encoding the same CDR3. V gene TRBV10-2 combines with J gene TRBJ1-1, with a tentative D call TRBD1 (6 bases). The CDR3 spans 14 residues. CDR1 and CDR2 from the germline V gene are WSHSY and SAAADI. The CDR3 protein is CASSRGGGDTEAFF. As DNA, the CDR3 is TGCGCCAGTTCTCGGGGAGGCGGGGACACTGAAGCTTTTTTT.

CDR3 DNA sequence: TGTGCCAGCAGTCCGGCCCAAGGGGTCTACGAGCAGTACTTC. Its protein product is CASSPAQGVYEQYF. The gene calls are TRBV6-6 and TRBJ2-7; maybe TRBD1 (5 bases). The CDR3 totals 14 residues. Trimming removed 5 bases at V and 3 bases at J, with 14 bases between. From germline, CDR1 is MNHNY and CDR2 SVGAGI (reference sequence).

The J gene is TRBJ2-1, the V gene TRBV30; 7 bases agree with TRBD2. Germline CDR1 is GTSNPN and CDR2 is SVGIG (reference sequence). V shed 0 bases, J shed 5 bases, and the junction held 7 bases outside the gene matches. The CDR3 runs to 15 residues. The DNA for the CDR3 is TGTGCCTGGAGTGTACGACTAGCCGGGGACAATGAGCAGTTCTTC. This codes for CAWSVRLAGDNEQFF. Drawing the rest from reference TRBV30 and TRBJ2-1, the complete variable domain is SQTIHQWPATLVQPVGSPLSLECTVEGTSNPNLYWYRQAAGRGLQLLFYSVGIGQISSEVPQNLSASRPQDRQFILSSKKLLLSDSGFYLCAWSVRLAGDNEQFFGPGTRLTVL.

This chain connects TRBV29-1 to TRBJ2-2; no firm D call. Trimming took 7 bases from V and 0 from J, leaving 9 bases between them. This CDR3 is 13 amino acids long. CDR1 SQVTM and CDR2 ANQGSEA come from the germline V gene. The CDR3 is CSAKATNTGELFF. The CDR3 DNA reads TGCAGCGCTAAAGCAACGAACACCGGGGAGCTGTTTTTT.

The chain employs TRBV28 and TRBJ1-1; no firm D call. The ends were cut back, 7 bases at V and 3 bases at J, with 12 bases in the middle. The CDR3 contains 13 residues. CDR1 MDHEN and CDR2 SYDVKM come from the germline V gene. For the CDR3, the DNA is TGTGCCAGCACCCTCGGGCAGTACACTGAAGCTTTCTTT. It yields the protein CASTLGQYTEAFF.

The chain has TRBV4-2 and TRBJ1-2; D may be TRBD1 (6 bases). V shed 2 bases and J shed 2 bases, with 15 bases lying between them. Per germline, CDR1 LGHNA and CDR2 YNFKEQ. CDR3 length: 16 amino acids. The CDR3 is CASSQSTGIANYGYTF. CDR3 nucleotide sequence: TGTGCCAGCAGCCAAAGCACAGGGATCGCAAACTATGGCTACACCTTC.

The CDR3 DNA is TGCAGCGTTCCGGCGCCACTAGCCACCTACAATGAGCAGTTCTTC. This sequence encodes CSVPAPLATYNEQFF. This chain joins TRBV29-1 and TRBJ2-1, with D tentatively TRBD2 (6 bases). The V gene's germline CDR1 is SQVTM and CDR2 ANQGSEA. This CDR3 spans 15 amino acids. V was trimmed by 5 bases and J by 2 bases, leaving 16 bases between them.

With regard to this clone: The same CDR3 also results from other DNA sequences found in this sample. V is TRBV15 and J is TRBJ1-5; 7 positions match TRBD1. This CDR3 has 14 residues. V lost 0 bases, J lost 6 bases, and 2 bases stayed unmatched. Germline V CDR1 and CDR2: LNHNV, YYDKDF (reference sequence). CDR3 amino acids: CATSREGGGQPQHF. The CDR3 DNA sequence: TGTGCCACCAGCAGAGAAGGGGGCGGTCAGCCCCAGCATTTT.

This chain uses TRBV7-9 with TRBJ1-4; 9 bases align to TRBD1. Trimming cost V 4 bases and J 6 bases; bases outside gene matches: 3. CDR1 is SEHNR, CDR2 FQNEAQ, per germline (reference sequence). The CDR3 spans 14 residues. Here the CDR3 reads CASSSTGGHEKLFF. DNA for the CDR3: TGTGCCAGCAGCTCGACAGGGGGGCATGAAAAACTGTTTTTT.

A remark on this clone: A read error may explain this, as a much larger clone is one base away. This sequence joins TRBV7-8 and TRBJ2-1; tentatively, D is TRBD1 or TRBD2 (5 bases each). Germline CDR1 SGHVS, CDR2 FQNEAQ. The CDR3 runs to 15 residues. The CDR3 here is CASSLTGTQGSEQFF. The DNA for the CDR3 is TGTGCCAGCAGCTTGACCGGGACGCAGGGAAGTGAGCAATTCTTC.

On this clone itself: The same CDR3 also results from other DNA sequences found in this sample. J is TRBJ2-5 and V is TRBV20-1, with D unclear. V was cut by 5 bases and J by 2 bases, with 3 bases left in between. Germline CDR1 reads DFQATT; CDR2 reads SNEGSKA (reference sequence). The CDR3 loop spans 10 amino acids. The CDR3 coding sequence is TGCAGTGCTTCTCAAGAGACCCAGTACTTC. It is translated as CSASQETQYF.

This clone was seen a single time. This rearrangement joins TRBV5-6 to TRBJ2-1, with TRBD1 as a possible D gene (6 bases). From germline, CDR1 is SGHDT and CDR2 YYEEEE. V lost 4 bases to trimming and J lost 7 bases, with 15 bases between them. CDR3 length equals 14 residues. CDR3 bases: TGTGCCAGCAGCCTAGGACAGTCTCGGAATGAGCAGTTCTTC. Its translation is CASSLGQSRNEQFF. Full variable domain (remainder filled in from reference TRBV5-6 and TRBJ2-1): DAGVTQSPTHLIKTRGQQVTLRCSPKSGHDTVSWYQQALGQGPQFIFQYYEEEERQRGNFPDRFSGHQFPNYSSELNVNALLLGDSALYLCASSLGQSRNEQFFGPGTRLTVL.

CDR3 loop: CASSFGGAPETQYF. For the CDR3, the DNA is TGTGCCAGCAGCTTTGGGGGGGCTCCAGAGACCCAGTACTTC. The chain carries TRBV5-6 and TRBJ2-5; tentative D call: TRBD2 (7 bases). In germline, CDR1 is SGHDT, CDR2 YYEEEE. CDR3 length equals 14 residues. The V gene lost 2 bases and the J gene lost 4 bases, with 12 bases spanning the gap.

This chain joins TRBV7-3 and TRBJ2-7; 9 bases align to TRBD1. CDR1 SGHTA and CDR2 FQGTGA come from the germline V gene. The CDR3 runs 15 residues. The V gene end was trimmed by 5 bases and the J gene end by 3 bases; junction bases not matched to a gene: 8. In nucleotides, the CDR3 is TGTGCCAGCAGCCCGGAGGGGGGACAGGGCTACGAGCAGTACTTC. This codes for CASSPEGGQGYEQYF.